The 25 T cell receptor beta chains below come from one sample, sequenced in a study of human T cells and chemical hapten exposure. Specified time point: pre-sensitization, week 0. Sample treatment: therapeutic diphenylcyclopropenone sensitization with weekly scalp DPC. From the RACE reads, TCRdb called clonotypes with MiXCR, one entry per CDR3 protein. The repertoire holds 300,000 to 450,000 distinct CDR3 sequences, approximately 5.1% seen once, with approximately 2.8% in the top ten. The sequences come from whole blood, collected in connection with sensitization to the hapten diphenylcyclopropenone (DPC). These receptors came from a woman aged 45 to 65 with alopecia areata. Some clones in this sample may be carry-over from other donors' samples.

This clonotype was recorded many times. The chain recombines TRBV20-1 with TRBJ2-4, with D perhaps TRBD1 (6 bases). Germline CDR1 and CDR2: DFQATT and SNEGSKA (reference sequence). V lost 3 bases, J lost 5 bases, and 11 bases lay in between. This CDR3 has 13 residues. CDR3 in DNA: TGCAGTGCTAGGTGGGCAGGGGAAAACATTCAGTACTTC. Translation: CSARWAGENIQYF.

This clonotype has just a few counts. V is TRBV20-1 and J is TRBJ1-1; D is perhaps TRBD1 (6 bases). In germline, CDR1 is DFQATT, CDR2 SNEGSKA (reference sequence). Trimming shortened V by 5 bases and J by 8 bases, and 21 bases separated the two germline ends. This CDR3 is 14 amino acids long. CDR3 amino acids: CSAYTPGAETEAFF. The CDR3, as DNA: TGCAGTGCTTATACACCGGGGGCTGAAACCGAAGCTTTCTTT.

Many counts were recorded for this clonotype. The gene calls are TRBV5-4 and TRBJ2-2; D gene unclear. Trimming pared 4 bases from V and 4 bases from J, leaving 8 bases between. CDR3 length: 13 residues. Germline assignment: CDR1 SGHNT and CDR2 YYREEE (reference sequence). This chain's CDR3 is CASSTSTTGELFF. The CDR3 nucleotides are TGTGCCAGCAGCACGTCTACCACCGGGGAGCTGTTTTTT.

The genes are TRBV5-4 and TRBJ2-3; D may be TRBD1 (5 bases). V lost 0 bases and J lost 5, with 10 bases in between. This CDR3 region has 14 residues. Germline-derived CDR1 and CDR2 are SGHNT and YYREEE (reference sequence). CDR3 nucleotides: TGTGCCAGCAGCTTGGTCAGGGAAGGAGATACGCAGTATTTT. Its protein is CASSLVREGDTQYF.

There are a few counts of this clonotype. The V gene is TRBV9, the J gene TRBJ1-1; 8 nucleotides agree with TRBD1. The CDR3 spans 14 residues. J gave up 6 bases and V 3 bases, and 7 bases lay outside the gene matches. Germline V gives CDR1 SGDLS, CDR2 YYNGEE. CDR3 loop: CASSGGQGLSEAFF. The DNA for the CDR3 is TGTGCCAGCAGCGGAGGACAGGGCTTGTCTGAAGCTTTCTTT.

This clonotype showed up many times. The CDR3 region has the DNA TGCAGTGCAGAAGATGGGTACGAGCAGTACTTC. Translated: CSAEDGYEQYF. The V and J genes are TRBV20-1 and TRBJ2-7, with D unclear. Looked up from germline, CDR1 is DFQATT and CDR2 is SNEGSKA (reference sequence). The CDR3 loop spans 11 amino acids. Trimming removed 6 bases at V and 4 bases at J, with 10 bases between.

The chain combines TRBV10-1 with TRBJ2-5; D is possibly TRBD1 or TRBD2 (6 bases each). Between the trimmed V and J ends, which lost 10 bases and 4 bases, there was a span of 10 bases. The germline V gene has CDR1 WNHNN and CDR2 SYGVQD (reference sequence). This CDR3 has 11 residues. DNA for the CDR3: TGCGCCACGGGGGACACAGAGACCCAGTACTTC. Its protein product is CATGDTETQYF.

This clonotype was picked up many times. This chain joins TRBV14 and TRBJ2-3; 7 positions match TRBD1. Germline V gives CDR1 SGHDN, CDR2 FVKESK. The V segment lost 5 bases and the J segment 2 bases; nucleotides outside the gene matches: 10. CDR3 length equals 16 residues. CDR3 residues: CASSSRRDSNTDTQYF. The DNA for the CDR3 is TGTGCCAGCAGCTCAAGACGGGACAGTAACACAGATACGCAGTATTTT. Drawing the rest from reference TRBV14 and TRBJ2-3, the complete variable domain is EAGVTQFPSHSVIEKGQTVTLRCDPISGHDNLYWYRRVMGKEIKFLLHFVKESKQDESGMPNNRFLAERTGGTYSTLKVQPAELEDSGVYFCASSSRRDSNTDTQYFGPGTRLTVL.

This clonotype has at least ten counts. The chain uses TRBV5-1 and TRBJ2-3, with TRBD2 as a possible D gene (6 bases). Trimming stripped 6 bases from V and 4 bases from J, with 18 bases between. The germline gives CDR1 SGHRS, CDR2 YFSETQ. The length of the CDR3 is 15 residues. CDR3 nucleotide sequence: TGCGCCAGCACCCCACTTCCGCGGGATCCAGATACGCAGTATTTT. It codes for CASTPLPRDPDTQYF.

This clonotype appeared many times. The chain carries TRBV5-1 and TRBJ2-3, with TRBD2 matching 11 bases. The J segment lost 2 bases and the V segment lost 6 bases, leaving 8 bases of the junction unmatched. Germline values: CDR1 SGHRS, CDR2 YFSETQ. CDR3 size: 16 residues. CDR3 region: CASNSGTSGSTDTQYF. The CDR3 nucleotides read TGCGCCAGCAACTCCGGGACTAGCGGATCCACAGATACGCAGTATTTT.

The chain has TRBV29-1 and TRBJ1-1, with D possibly being TRBD1 (5 bases). Between the trimmed V and J ends, which lost 3 bases and 4 bases, there was a span of 15 bases. This CDR3 is built from 14 residues. Germline V gene sequence: CDR1 SQVTM, CDR2 ANQGSEA. The CDR3 sequence: CSVDEAGLGTEAFF. For the CDR3, the DNA is TGCAGCGTTGACGAGGCAGGGCTGGGCACTGAAGCTTTCTTT. Based on the CDR3 plus reference TRBV29-1 and TRBJ1-1, the full variable domain is SAVISQKPSRDICQRGTSLTIQCQVDSQVTMMFWYRQQPGQSLTLIATANQGSEATYESGFVIDKFPISRPNLTFSTLTVSNMSPEDSSIYLCSVDEAGLGTEAFFGQGTRLTVV.

In this sample, this clonotype turned up a few times. As DNA, the CDR3 is TGTGCCAGCAGCCAAGTGGTCGGAGACAATGAGCAGTTCTTC. Encoded protein: CASSQVVGDNEQFF. The gene calls are TRBV3-1 and TRBJ2-1, with D unresolved. The CDR3 extends over 14 amino acids. The V and J ends lost 1 base and 5 bases respectively, with 9 bases between them. Per germline, CDR1 LGHDT and CDR2 YNNKEL (reference sequence).

V and J are TRBV7-2 and TRBJ1-2; D gene ambiguous. The V gene lost 5 bases and the J gene lost 6 bases, with 13 bases spanning the gap. Per the germline V gene, CDR1 is SGHTA and CDR2 is FQGNSA. The CDR3 contains 13 residues. CDR3 sequence (DNA): TGTGCCAGCAGCCGGGCCGTCGAAAATGGCTACACCTTC. The encoded protein is CASSRAVENGYTF.

Ten or more counts support this clonotype. The gene calls are TRBV20-1 and TRBJ2-3; 13 positions match TRBD2. This CDR3 spans 16 amino acids. Unmatched junction bases numbered 7, after V lost 6 bases and J lost 1 base. From germline, CDR1 is DFQATT and CDR2 SNEGSKA (reference sequence). CDR3 sequence: CSALTSGRFGTDTQYF. DNA for the CDR3: TGCAGTGCGCTGACTAGCGGGAGGTTTGGCACAGATACGCAGTATTTT.

The J gene is TRBJ2-7, the V gene TRBV14; TRBD1 is a possible D gene (6 bases). Deletions cut 1 base from V and 2 bases from J, with 12 bases between. The germline gives CDR1 SGHDN, CDR2 FVKESK. The CDR3 totals 15 residues. Written as DNA, the CDR3 is TGTGCCAGCAGCCAAGTTCAGGGGTTAACCTACGAGCAGTACTTC. Translated, it gives CASSQVQGLTYEQYF.

The CDR3 sequence is CASSFAGTGKLYGYTF. Written as DNA, the CDR3 is TGTGCCAGCAGTTTTGCTGGGACAGGGAAGCTATATGGCTACACCTTC. The V gene is TRBV12-3 or TRBV12-4, the J gene TRBJ1-2; 9 bases map to TRBD1. J gave up 5 bases and V 3 bases, and 10 bases lay outside the gene matches. This CDR3 spans 16 amino acids.

In its sample, this clonotype was seen many times. V is TRBV6-2 or TRBV6-3 and J is TRBJ2-1, with D perhaps TRBD1 or TRBD2 (5 bases each). V was trimmed by 7 bases and J by 1 base, leaving 17 bases between them. Looked up from germline, CDR1 is MNHEY and CDR2 is SVGEGT. CDR3 length: 16 amino acids. The DNA of the CDR3 is TGTGCCAGCACTTCTTTGGGGGACCCATCCTACAATGAGCAGTTCTTC. Protein: CASTSLGDPSYNEQFF.

Ten or more counts support this clonotype. J is TRBJ1-5 and V is TRBV29-1; 8 nucleotides match TRBD1. V was pared by 2 bases and J by 1 base, with 4 bases of the junction left unmatched. CDR3 size: 15 residues. Germline V gene data show CDR1 as SQVTM and CDR2 as ANQGSEA. The CDR3 DNA reads as TGCAGCGTTGAATCAGGGGGCGGAAGCAATCAGCCCCAGCATTTT. Translated, it gives CSVESGGGSNQPQHF.

This clonotype was found many times. CDR3 region: CASSLAGAGAKNIQYF. The CDR3 bases are TGTGCCAGCAGCTTAGCGGGGGCGGGGGCCAAAAACATTCAGTACTTC. V gene TRBV7-2 combines with J gene TRBJ2-4; D tentatively reads TRBD1 or TRBD2 (6 bases each). The CDR3 runs to 16 residues. Looked up from germline, CDR1 is SGHTA and CDR2 is FQGNSA. V lost 0 bases and J lost 1, with 10 bases in between.

This clonotype was seen ten or more times. J is TRBJ1-6 and V is TRBV27; the D is unclear. This CDR3 contains 14 residues. V was cut by 2 bases and J by 7 bases, with 9 bases left in between. The germline CDR1 and CDR2 sequences are MNHEY and SMNVEV (reference sequence). For the CDR3, the DNA is TGTGCCAGCAGTTTAGCCAGAGGGAATTCACCCCTCCACTTT. As protein: CASSLARGNSPLHF.

This clonotype was seen more than once but under ten times. The V gene is TRBV11-2, the J gene TRBJ2-5; D is undetermined. There are 14 residues in the CDR3. V dropped 0 bases and J dropped 7 bases, with 12 bases sitting between them. Germline V gene lookup returns CDR1 SGHAT and CDR2 FQNNGV. CDR3 nucleotides: TGTGCCAGCAGCTTAGACGGTAGCTATGCGACCCAGTACTTC. It is translated as CASSLDGSYATQYF.

At least ten counts were recorded for this clonotype. This sequence joins TRBV20-1 and TRBJ2-3, with 11 bases matching TRBD2. This CDR3 has 14 amino acids. Germline CDR1 is DFQATT and CDR2 is SNEGSKA (reference sequence). V was pared by 6 bases and J by 2 bases, with 4 bases of the junction left unmatched. The CDR3 protein is CSARSGGVTDTQYF. The CDR3 DNA is TGCAGTGCCCGTAGCGGGGGGGTCACAGATACGCAGTATTTT.

Only a few counts were recorded for this clonotype. The chain carries TRBV20-1 and TRBJ2-3, with a possible D match to TRBD2 (5 bases). The germline V and J ends were trimmed by 8 bases and 1 base, with 10 bases remaining between them. Germline CDR1 reads DFQATT; CDR2 reads SNEGSKA (reference sequence). The CDR3 loop spans 12 amino acids. This chain's CDR3 is CSLTRGTDTQYF. The CDR3 DNA follows: TGCAGTCTCACTAGGGGCACAGATACGCAGTATTTT.

This clonotype was recorded many times. The V call is TRBV12-3 or TRBV12-4, the J call TRBJ2-2; unclear D gene. V was shortened by 5 bases and J by 6 bases, with 25 bases between the two germline ends. The CDR3 is made up of 18 amino acids. The CDR3 reads CASSPLGRPTNYPGELFF. The CDR3 DNA follows: TGTGCCAGCAGTCCCTTGGGCAGACCTACTAACTACCCCGGGGAGCTGTTTTTT.

For this clonotype: This sequence may be a read error, since a much larger clone differs from it by one base. This rearrangement joins TRBV4-2 to TRBJ1-1, with D unresolved. The germline CDR1 and CDR2 sequences are LGHNA and YNFKEQ. Trimming stripped 1 base from V and 4 bases from J, with 16 bases between. There are 16 residues in the CDR3. Here the CDR3 reads CASSQGLGRKGTEAFF. CDR3 sequence (DNA): TGTGCCAGCAGCCAAGGGTTGGGCAGAAAGGGCACTGAAGCTTTCTTT.